Shown below are 21 T cell receptor beta chains from a single sample sequenced in a study of T cell changes during pregnancy in multiple sclerosis. The assay was immunoSEQ multiplex PCR, and TCRdb's table has in-frame clones only and misses some. The table includes 30,000 or so clones, around 85% detected once. This specimen was CD8+ T cells from peripheral blood mononuclear cells, taken after pregnancy. The receptors here all came from a female donor with multiple sclerosis, enrolled in a pregnancy study.

The chain has TRBV7-8 and TRBJ1-1; D gene ambiguous. V was shortened by 2 bases and J by 2 bases, with 18 bases between the two germline ends. From germline, CDR1 is SGHVS and CDR2 FQNEAQ. The CDR3 contains 17 residues. CDR3 bases: TGTGCCAGCAGCTTATACCTTAGCGGCTCCCTCAACACTGAAGCTTTCTTT. Encoded protein: CASSLYLSGSLNTEAFF.

The genes are TRBV10-3 and TRBJ1-1; 7 bases are a match to TRBD1. This CDR3 is 17 amino acids long. Losses at the gene ends were 3 bases for V and 1 base for J; bases not matched to a gene: 11. Germline assignment: CDR1 ENHRY and CDR2 SYGVKD. The CDR3 DNA reads as TGTGCCATCAGTGATCCATCTCAGGGGGTAAGGAACACTGAAGCTTTCTTT. Residues: CAISDPSQGVRNTEAFF.

This clone was observed once. V gene TRBV7-8 combines with J gene TRBJ1-6, with D maybe TRBD1 (5 bases). The germline V and J ends were trimmed by 3 bases and 6 bases, with 12 bases remaining between them. Germline V lookup: CDR1 SGHVS, CDR2 FQNEAQ. The CDR3 sequence is 15 residues long. CDR3: CASSFTTGVNSPLHF. CDR3 nucleotide sequence: TGTGCCAGCAGCTTCACTACAGGAGTTAATTCACCCCTCCACTTT.

This chain connects TRBV6-5 to TRBJ2-3, with a possible D match to TRBD1 (5 bases). CDR1 is MNHEY and CDR2 is SVGAGI in the germline V gene. V shed 10 bases and J shed 0 bases, with 11 bases lying between them. The CDR3 consists of 13 residues. This CDR3 is CAIRALSTDTQYF. The CDR3 DNA reads as TGTGCCATCAGGGCCTTGAGCACAGATACGCAGTATTTT.

J is TRBJ1-1 and V is TRBV7-9; TRBD1 agrees at 9 bases. The CDR3 is 18 amino acids. With 8 bases clipped from V and 4 bases from J, the junction kept 20 bases outside the gene matches. Germline assignment: CDR1 SEHNR and CDR2 FQNEAQ (reference sequence). The CDR3 DNA sequence: TGTGCCAGCTTGGCGTGGACAGGGGACCTCAGGGGCCCCACTGAAGCTTTCTTT. Encoded protein: CASLAWTGDLRGPTEAFF.

Sample share makes this clone medium-sized (0.01 to 0.1%). The V and J genes are TRBV5-5 and TRBJ2-3; D may be TRBD1 (5 bases). The CDR3 consists of 16 residues. Germline V lookup: CDR1 SGHKS, CDR2 YYEKEE (reference sequence). Trimming cost V 0 bases and J 2 bases, with 13 bases left between them. CDR3 bases: TGTGCCAGCAGCTTGGGGCGCACAGGAACCACAGATACGCAGTATTTT. Translated: CASSLGRTGTTDTQYF. Full variable domain (remainder filled in from reference TRBV5-5 and TRBJ2-3): DAGVTQSPTHLIKTRGQQVTLRCSPISGHKSVSWYQQVLGQGPQFIFQYYEKEERGRGNFPDRFSARQFPNYSSELNVNALLLGDSALYLCASSLGRTGTTDTQYFGPGTRLTVL.

This clone was seen just once. A much larger clonotype is one base distant, so this may be a read error. This chain uses TRBV6-1 with TRBJ2-3; 14 nucleotides agree with TRBD2. Germline CDR1 MNHNS, CDR2 SASEGT. CDR3 size: 15 residues. With V trimmed by 4 bases and J by 4 bases, 1 base remained unmatched. In DNA form, the CDR3 reads TGTGCCAGCAGTGGACTAGCGGGGGGGCCAGATACGCAGTATTTT. Translated: CASSGLAGGPDTQYF.

The V and J genes are TRBV7-3 and TRBJ2-1, with 12 bases fitting TRBD2. Per the germline V gene, CDR1 is SGHTA and CDR2 is FQGTGA. The CDR3 contains 18 residues. J was trimmed by 3 bases and V by 5 bases; bases with no gene match: 11. The CDR3 protein is CASSLLAGGTGFYNEQFF. The DNA of the CDR3 is TGTGCCAGCAGCCTACTAGCGGGGGGAACCGGTTTCTACAATGAGCAGTTCTTC.

In its sample, this clone was seen a few times. The rearrangement uses TRBV6-1 and TRBJ2-7, with 12 bases identical to TRBD2. The V segment lost 4 bases and the J segment 2 bases; nucleotides outside the gene matches: 3. Looked up from germline, CDR1 is MNHNS and CDR2 is SASEGT. The CDR3 totals 15 residues. CDR3 sequence: CASSASGGAAYEQYF. The CDR3 DNA follows: TGTGCCAGCAGTGCTAGCGGGGGGGCCGCCTACGAGCAGTACTTC.

The DNA of the CDR3 is TGTGCCAGCAGTCTTGGTTGGGGCGCGGGGGCTAACTATGGCTACACCTTC. Translated, it gives CASSLGWGAGANYGYTF. The chain couples TRBV27 to TRBJ1-2, with D possibly TRBD1 on 5 matching bases. The V and J ends lost 5 bases and 0 bases respectively, with 19 bases between them. The V gene's germline CDR1 is MNHEY and CDR2 SMNVEV (reference sequence). This CDR3 spans 17 amino acids.

This chain connects TRBV4-1 to TRBJ1-2; maybe TRBD1 (5 bases). V was pared by 0 bases and J by 5 bases, with 13 bases between. Germline CDR1 is MGHRA and CDR2 is YSYEKL. The CDR3 extends over 15 amino acids. The CDR3 region is CASSQDPGFGYGYTF. The CDR3, as DNA: TGCGCCAGCAGCCAAGATCCAGGGTTTGGGTATGGCTACACCTTC.

This rearrangement joins TRBV6-5 to TRBJ2-7; 7 nucleotides match TRBD2. This CDR3 comprises 16 residues. The V and J ends lost 0 bases and 3 bases, in that order; junction bases with no gene match: 8. CDR1 and CDR2 (germline): MNHEY, SVGAGI. The CDR3 spells CASSYSRGEPLYEQYF. In nucleotides, the CDR3 is TGTGCCAGCAGTTACTCCCGGGGGGAACCCCTCTACGAGCAGTACTTC.

V gene TRBV28 combines with J gene TRBJ1-5; a weak D match, TRBD1 (6 bases). Germline V gene lookup returns CDR1 MDHEN and CDR2 SYDVKM. V was clipped by 4 bases and J by 4 bases, with 14 bases between them. The CDR3 covers 15 residues. The CDR3 here is CASSWGTNPNQPQHF. The CDR3 DNA follows: TGTGCCAGCAGTTGGGGGACAAACCCTAATCAGCCCCAGCATTTT.

The chain combines TRBV4-1 with TRBJ2-1; D not certain. Looked up from germline, CDR1 is MGHRA and CDR2 is YSYEKL. This CDR3 is 16 amino acids long. Trimming shortened V by 1 base and J by 0 bases, and 10 bases separated the two germline ends. CDR3 in amino acids: CASSQVRRSSYNEQFF. CDR3 bases: TGCGCCAGCAGCCAAGTGCGTCGTAGCTCCTACAATGAGCAGTTCTTC.

DNA of the CDR3: TGTGCCACCGGAGGTCGCAGTTATGAGACCCAGTACTTC. Protein sequence: CATGGRSYETQYF. The chain is built from TRBV15 and TRBJ2-5; tentatively, D is TRBD2 (5 bases). CDR3 length: 13 amino acids. Trimming shortened V by 8 bases and J by 5 bases, and 15 bases separated the two germline ends. Germline V gives CDR1 LNHNV, CDR2 YYDKDF (reference sequence).

This sequence joins TRBV5-1 and TRBJ2-5, with 8 bases lining up with TRBD1. Germline V CDR1 and CDR2: SGHRS, YFSETQ. CDR3 length: 15 residues. Trimming at V came to 5 bases and at J to 5 bases, leaving 11 bases not matched to a gene. The CDR3 spells CASSSELRGLETQYF. The DNA for the CDR3 is TGCGCCAGCAGTTCCGAACTCAGGGGGCTGGAGACCCAGTACTTC.

This rearrangement joins TRBV2 to TRBJ2-2; perhaps TRBD2 as D (5 bases). The CDR3 sequence is 16 residues long. Germline assignment: CDR1 SNHLY and CDR2 FYNNEI. With 2 bases removed from V and 4 bases from J, the gap between germline ends came to 14 bases. The CDR3 loop is CASSEMGGLTTGELFF. CDR3 in DNA: TGTGCCAGCAGTGAAATGGGCGGGCTGACCACCGGGGAGCTGTTTTTT.

This chain links TRBV11-2 with TRBJ1-6, with D possibly TRBD1 on 6 matching bases. The ends were cut back, 2 bases at V and 13 bases at J, with 12 bases in the middle. Germline V lookup: CDR1 SGHAT, CDR2 FQNNGV. This CDR3 is built from 13 residues. CDR3 residues: CASSLRTTGPLHF. The CDR3 DNA is TGTGCCAGCAGCTTACGGACGACAGGCCCCCTCCACTTT.

The rearrangement links TRBV7-8 to TRBJ2-3; D possibly corresponds to TRBD2 (6 bases). V shed 4 bases and J shed 4 bases, with 6 bases lying between them. Looked up from germline, CDR1 is SGHVS and CDR2 is FQNEAQ. There are 12 residues in the CDR3. This chain's CDR3 is CASSSGADTQYF. As DNA, the CDR3 is TGTGCCAGCAGCTCGGGGGCAGATACGCAGTATTTT.

This chain connects TRBV27 to TRBJ2-6; D is unclear. CDR1 and CDR2 (germline): MNHEY, SMNVEV (reference sequence). V was pared by 5 bases and J by 0 bases, with 8 bases between. The CDR3 consists of 15 residues. CDR3 sequence reads: CASSPIGSGANVLTF. The CDR3 DNA follows: TGTGCCAGCAGTCCGATCGGCTCTGGGGCCAACGTCCTGACTTTC.

V usage is TRBV6-5 and J usage is TRBJ1-2; D gene uncertain. The CDR3 sequence is 15 residues long. Germline CDR1 MNHEY, CDR2 SVGAGI. Trimming left V 2 bases short and J 1 base short, with 11 bases between. The CDR3 bases are TGTGCCAGCAGTTACCGGGGAGGCTTTAACTATGGCTACACCTTC. Translated, it gives CASSYRGGFNYGYTF.